One and the same sample provided the 26 T cell receptor beta chains below, sequenced in a study of T cell changes during pregnancy in multiple sclerosis. Produced via immunoSEQ multiplex PCR; TCRdb's table is partial and in-frame only. This sample has tens of thousands of clones, with approximately 90% found just once. Sequencing was performed on CD4+ T cells from peripheral blood mononuclear cells, taken in the first trimester of pregnancy. The receptors derive from a female donor with multiple sclerosis, enrolled in a pregnancy study.

In this sample, this clone turned up once. In DNA, the CDR3 is TGTGCCAGCAGTGAACAGGGGTCTTTCTCTGGAAACACCATATATTTT. This gives the protein CASSEQGSFSGNTIYF. The genes are TRBV6-1 and TRBJ1-3, with a weak D call TRBD1 (6 bases). V was cut by 2 bases and J by 0 bases, with 11 bases left in between. The V gene's germline CDR1 is MNHNS and CDR2 SASEGT. The CDR3 covers 16 residues.

The rearrangement uses TRBV9 and TRBJ1-1, with 10 bases lining up with TRBD1. The germline gives CDR1 SGDLS, CDR2 YYNGEE. Trimming removed 3 bases from V and 4 bases from J; junction bases left unmatched: 6. The CDR3 is 15 amino acids. The CDR3 spells CASSAGDRGRTEAFF. The CDR3 region has the DNA TGTGCCAGCAGCGCGGGAGACAGGGGGCGCACTGAAGCTTTCTTT. The full variable domain, in which reference TRBV9 and TRBJ1-1 provide the parts outside the CDR3, is DSGVTQTPKHLITATGQRVTLRCSPRSGDLSVYWYQQSLDQGLQFLIQYYNGEERAKGNILERFSAQQFPDLHSELNLSSLELGDSALYFCASSAGDRGRTEAFFGQGTRLTVV.

The chain couples TRBV14 to TRBJ2-4, with TRBD2 matching over 11 bases. The ends lost 3 bases at V and 7 bases at J; junction bases unmatched: 2. Germline CDR1 SGHDN, CDR2 FVKESK. The CDR3 length is 14 residues. The CDR3 region is CASSHLAGGNIQYF. The DNA of the CDR3 is TGTGCCAGCAGCCACCTAGCGGGAGGCAACATTCAGTACTTC.

The CDR3 reads CAWSGGRPTDEQFF. The CDR3 DNA follows: TGTGCCTGGAGCGGGGGGCGGCCGACGGATGAGCAGTTCTTC. The chain is built from TRBV30 and TRBJ2-1; a possible D gene is TRBD2 (7 bases). Looked up from germline, CDR1 is GTSNPN and CDR2 is SVGIG (reference sequence). Deletions cut 3 bases from V and 8 bases from J, with 17 bases between. There are 14 residues in the CDR3.

V gene TRBV7-9 combines with J gene TRBJ1-1; D is unclear. Trimming stripped 2 bases from V and 2 bases from J, with 9 bases between. The V gene's germline CDR1 is SEHNR and CDR2 FQNEAQ (reference sequence). The CDR3 extends over 14 amino acids. As DNA, the CDR3 is TGTGCCAGCAGCTTACGTTCAGGCAACACTGAAGCTTTCTTT. It yields the protein CASSLRSGNTEAFF.

In its sample, this clone was seen once. This chain joins TRBV7-2 and TRBJ1-6; D is uncertain. The germline CDR1 and CDR2 sequences are SGHTA and FQGNSA. V lost 2 bases and J 9 bases, leaving 8 bases between the germline ends. CDR3 length: 13 residues. The CDR3 region is CASSLMRSSPLHF. CDR3 DNA: TGTGCCAGCAGCTTAATGAGGAGTTCACCCCTCCACTTT.

The chain uses TRBV4-3 and TRBJ1-2; 7 nucleotides agree with TRBD1. The CDR3 covers 14 residues. With 4 bases clipped from V and 10 bases from J, the junction kept 12 bases outside the gene matches. Germline CDR1 is LGHNA and CDR2 is YSLEER. This CDR3 reads CASSLRQGDLDYTF. As DNA, the CDR3 is TGCGCCAGCAGCCTTAGACAGGGAGATTTGGACTACACCTTC.

This chain connects TRBV2 to TRBJ1-2; D remains ambiguous. The CDR3 spans 15 residues. Trimming took off 3 bases at V and 1 base at J, with 12 bases between the two ends. Germline CDR1 and CDR2: SNHLY and FYNNEI. The CDR3 loop is CASSDPSGVNYGYTF. The CDR3, as DNA: TGTGCCAGCAGTGACCCGTCCGGAGTTAACTATGGCTACACCTTC.

This clone was picked up one time. The J gene is TRBJ2-1, the V gene TRBV30; the match to TRBD2 covers 7 bases. The trim removed 4 bases at V and 4 bases at J, leaving 16 bases unmatched. The germline V gene encodes CDR1 GTSNPN and CDR2 SVGIG (reference sequence). The CDR3 is 17 amino acids. CDR3 sequence: CAWNPPFGSSGYNEQFF. The CDR3 nucleotides are TGTGCCTGGAATCCCCCCTTTGGGTCTAGCGGTTACAATGAGCAGTTCTTC.

The gene calls are TRBV13 and TRBJ2-3; possible D gene TRBD2, 5 bases. CDR1 and CDR2 from the germline V gene are PRHDT and FYEKMQ (reference sequence). V lost 1 base, J lost 1 base, and 9 bases lay in between. The CDR3 spans 15 residues. In DNA, the CDR3 is TGTGCCAGCAGCTTAGCTCTTAGCGGCACAGATACGCAGTATTTT. Protein: CASSLALSGTDTQYF.

The chain employs TRBV7-2 and TRBJ1-5, with a tentative D call TRBD1 (5 bases). With 5 bases removed from V and 0 bases from J, the gap between germline ends came to 14 bases. Germline V CDR1 and CDR2: SGHTA, FQGNSA. The CDR3 is 16 residues long. The CDR3 DNA sequence: TGTGCCAGCAGCGTAGACAGTGCCCATAGCAATCAGCCCCAGCATTTT. Amino acid sequence: CASSVDSAHSNQPQHF. Full variable domain (rest looked up from reference TRBV7-2 and TRBJ1-5): GAGVSQSPSNKVTEKGKDVELRCDPISGHTALYWYRQSLGQGLEFLIYFQGNSAPDKSGLPSDRFSAERTGGSVSTLTIQRTQQEDSAVYLCASSVDSAHSNQPQHFGDGTRLSIL.

This clone was recorded only once. The rearrangement links TRBV29-1 to TRBJ1-1, with D perhaps matching TRBD1 (6 bases). The length of the CDR3 is 12 residues. Deletions cut 8 bases from V and 9 bases from J, with 19 bases between. CDR1 SQVTM and CDR2 ANQGSEA come from the germline V gene. The CDR3 nucleotides are TGCAGCTCAGGGGACCGCTCGTCCCAAGCTTTCTTT. Its translation is CSSGDRSSQAFF.

The CDR3 sequence is CAGFDRGYNNEQFF. Written as DNA, the CDR3 is TGTGCCGGGTTCGACAGGGGATACAACAATGAGCAGTTCTTC. The chain couples TRBV6-4 to TRBJ2-1; 8 bases map to TRBD1. This CDR3 spans 14 amino acids. The J segment lost 5 bases and the V segment lost 11 bases, leaving 11 bases of the junction unmatched. Germline lookup yields CDR1 MRHNA and CDR2 SNTAGT.

V usage is TRBV7-6 and J usage is TRBJ1-2; 9 bases are a match to TRBD1. The germline gives CDR1 SGHVS, CDR2 FNYEAQ. The CDR3 loop spans 14 amino acids. V lost 5 bases, J lost 6 bases, and 7 bases stayed unmatched. CDR3 in DNA: TGTGCCAGCAGCGCCAGGGACAGGGTAGATGGCTACACCTTC. Amino acids: CASSARDRVDGYTF. The full variable domain, rest sourced from reference TRBV7-6 and TRBJ1-2, is GAGVSQSPRYKVTKRGQDVALRCDPISGHVSLYWYRQALGQGPEFLTYFNYEAQQDKSGLPNDRFSAERPEGSISTLTIQRTEQRDSAMYRCASSARDRVDGYTFGSGTRLTVV.

The chain employs TRBV6-1 and TRBJ1-5, with 8 bases identical to TRBD1. After removal of 5 bases from V and 5 bases from J, the junction contained 2 bases not matched to a gene. Germline V CDR1 and CDR2: MNHNS, SASEGT. CDR3 length equals 13 residues. The CDR3 sequence: CASSTTGDQPQHF. The CDR3 nucleotides are TGTGCCAGCAGTACGACAGGGGATCAGCCCCAGCATTTT.

This rearrangement joins TRBV5-5 to TRBJ1-1; no reliable D call. V lost 0 bases and J 1 base, leaving 10 bases between the germline ends. The CDR3 loop spans 15 amino acids. The V gene's germline CDR1 is SGHKS and CDR2 YYEKEE (reference sequence). As DNA, the CDR3 is TGTGCCAGCAGCTTGGTTGTCCAGAAGAACACTGAAGCTTTCTTT. Protein: CASSLVVQKNTEAFF. The entire variable domain, with the rest obtained from reference TRBV5-5 and TRBJ1-1, is as follows: DAGVTQSPTHLIKTRGQQVTLRCSPISGHKSVSWYQQVLGQGPQFIFQYYEKEERGRGNFPDRFSARQFPNYSSELNVNALLLGDSALYLCASSLVVQKNTEAFFGQGTRLTVV.

The chain employs TRBV5-1 and TRBJ2-3, with D possibly TRBD2 on 6 matching bases. V was trimmed by 0 bases and J by 2 bases, leaving 13 bases between them. The CDR3 length is 16 residues. Looked up from germline, CDR1 is SGHRS and CDR2 is YFSETQ. CDR3 sequence reads: CASSLEPSGSTDTQYF. DNA of the CDR3: TGCGCCAGCAGCTTGGAGCCCAGCGGGTCCACAGATACGCAGTATTTT.

This rearrangement joins TRBV19 to TRBJ2-6; 8 nucleotides line up with TRBD1. The CDR3 covers 17 residues. Germline V gene sequence: CDR1 LNHDA, CDR2 SQIVND (reference sequence). V shed 7 bases and J 0 bases; nucleotides not matched to a gene: 8. This CDR3 reads CASMWTGKLSGANVLTF. Here the CDR3 DNA reads TGTGCCAGTATGTGGACAGGGAAGCTCTCTGGGGCCAACGTCCTGACTTTC. The complete variable domain, with remaining parts taken from reference TRBV19 and TRBJ2-6, reads DGGITQSPKYLFRKEGQNVTLSCEQNLNHDAMYWYRQDPGQGLRLIYYSQIVNDFQKGDIAEGYSVSREKKESFPLTVTSAQKNPTAFYLCASMWTGKLSGANVLTFGAGSRLTVL.

The chain is built from TRBV19 and TRBJ1-2, with D perhaps TRBD1 (6 bases). The CDR3 has 14 residues. V lost 0 bases and J 8 bases, leaving 13 bases between the germline ends. From germline, CDR1 is LNHDA and CDR2 SQIVND (reference sequence). CDR3 sequence reads: CASSIDRGPSGYTF. The CDR3 DNA sequence: TGTGCCAGTAGTATAGACAGGGGTCCCAGCGGCTACACCTTC.

The chain recombines TRBV18 with TRBJ1-1; D possibly corresponds to TRBD1 (5 bases). CDR3 length equals 17 residues. Between the trimmed V and J ends, which lost 0 bases and 0 bases, there was a span of 14 bases. Germline CDR1 and CDR2: KGHSH and LQKENI. The CDR3 region is CASSPPEGGAMNTEAFF. In DNA, the CDR3 is TGTGCCAGCTCACCACCGGAAGGCGGGGCCATGAACACTGAAGCTTTCTTT.

The CDR3 sequence is CASSLSSPNEQFF. CDR3 DNA sequence: TGTGCCAGCAGCTTATCGTCCCCTAATGAGCAGTTCTTC. This chain links TRBV11-3 with TRBJ2-1, with D hard to call. This CDR3 is 13 amino acids long. Germline V gene lookup returns CDR1 SGHNT and CDR2 YENEEA. Trimming shortened V by 2 bases and J by 7 bases, and 9 bases separated the two germline ends.

The V and J genes are TRBV7-2 and TRBJ2-1; D not resolved. Germline CDR1 and CDR2: SGHTA and FQGNSA. The CDR3 is made up of 13 amino acids. With 8 bases removed from V and 5 bases from J, the gap between germline ends came to 13 bases. The CDR3: CASGTWRNNEQFF. The DNA for the CDR3 is TGTGCCAGCGGAACCTGGCGGAACAATGAGCAGTTCTTC. The whole variable domain, remainder taken from reference TRBV7-2 and TRBJ2-1, is GAGVSQSPSNKVTEKGKDVELRCDPISGHTALYWYRQSLGQGLEFLIYFQGNSAPDKSGLPSDRFSAERTGGSVSTLTIQRTQQEDSAVYLCASGTWRNNEQFFGPGTRLTVL.

This clone was picked up one time. The rearrangement joins TRBV5-1 to TRBJ1-2, with 7 bases lining up with TRBD1. The length of the CDR3 is 14 residues. Trimming at V came to 4 bases and at J to 0 bases, leaving 3 bases not matched to a gene. Germline CDR1 SGHRS, CDR2 YFSETQ. The CDR3 reads CASSAGQPNYGYTF. The CDR3 nucleotides read TGCGCCAGCAGCGCGGGACAGCCTAACTATGGCTACACCTTC.

This clone was detected once. The chain couples TRBV19 to TRBJ2-3; 7 bases map to TRBD1. With 5 bases clipped from V and 5 bases from J, the junction kept 10 bases outside the gene matches. The germline V gene encodes CDR1 LNHDA and CDR2 SQIVND (reference sequence). The CDR3 runs 15 residues. The CDR3 protein is CASSDRGRSVDTQYF. Here the CDR3 DNA reads TGTGCCAGTAGTGATAGGGGGCGATCGGTAGATACGCAGTATTTT. The full variable domain, in which reference TRBV19 and TRBJ2-3 provide the parts outside the CDR3, is DGGITQSPKYLFRKEGQNVTLSCEQNLNHDAMYWYRQDPGQGLRLIYYSQIVNDFQKGDIAEGYSVSREKKESFPLTVTSAQKNPTAFYLCASSDRGRSVDTQYFGPGTRLTVL.

The chain recombines TRBV4-2 with TRBJ1-2; 10 bases are shared with TRBD1. This CDR3 contains 16 residues. Germline-derived CDR1 and CDR2 are LGHNA and YNFKEQ. The trim removed 1 base at V and 3 bases at J, leaving 5 bases unmatched. The CDR3 region is CASSQGQGAEDYGYTF. CDR3 bases: TGTGCCAGCAGCCAAGGACAGGGGGCGGAGGACTATGGCTACACCTTC.

The rearrangement joins TRBV7-9 to TRBJ1-6; weak D call: TRBD1 (6 bases). The germline CDR1 and CDR2 sequences are SEHNR and FQNEAQ (reference sequence). V dropped 4 bases and J dropped 9 bases, with 16 bases sitting between them. The CDR3 spans 15 residues. CDR3 DNA sequence: TGTGCCAGCAGCTCCTCGGGACAAGGAATTTCACCCCTCCACTTT. Protein: CASSSSGQGISPLHF.